These 2 T cell receptor beta chains were all obtained from the same sample, sequenced in a study of control samples from healthy donors and cancer patients. Assay used: immunoSEQ multiplex PCR; TCRdb lists only in-frame clones, some missing. The data hold about 99,000 clones, with around 88% observed a single time. The sequenced sample was PBMCs. All receptors come from a man aged 60 to 75 with lung cancer.

This clone appeared a single time. The chain uses TRBV19 and TRBJ1-2; D not resolved. V was clipped by 0 bases and J by 4 bases, with 15 bases between them. The CDR3 consists of 16 residues. CDR1 and CDR2 (germline): LNHDA, SQIVND (reference sequence). In DNA, the CDR3 is TGTGCCAGTAGTATAGATGAACACCGAGGAACCTATGGCTACACCTTC. Its protein product is CASSIDEHRGTYGYTF. Drawing the rest from reference TRBV19 and TRBJ1-2, the complete variable domain is DGGITQSPKYLFRKEGQNVTLSCEQNLNHDAMYWYRQDPGQGLRLIYYSQIVNDFQKGDIAEGYSVSREKKESFPLTVTSAQKNPTAFYLCASSIDEHRGTYGYTFGSGTRLTVV.

This chain links TRBV20-1 with TRBJ2-1; D perhaps matches TRBD2 (5 bases). V lost 3 bases to trimming and J lost 12 bases, with 21 bases between them. Germline-derived CDR1 and CDR2 are DFQATT and SNEGSKA (reference sequence). This CDR3 has 14 residues. The CDR3 loop is CSASRLTIGPGQFF. The CDR3 bases are TGCAGTGCTAGTAGGTTGACTATCGGGCCGGGGCAGTTCTTC.